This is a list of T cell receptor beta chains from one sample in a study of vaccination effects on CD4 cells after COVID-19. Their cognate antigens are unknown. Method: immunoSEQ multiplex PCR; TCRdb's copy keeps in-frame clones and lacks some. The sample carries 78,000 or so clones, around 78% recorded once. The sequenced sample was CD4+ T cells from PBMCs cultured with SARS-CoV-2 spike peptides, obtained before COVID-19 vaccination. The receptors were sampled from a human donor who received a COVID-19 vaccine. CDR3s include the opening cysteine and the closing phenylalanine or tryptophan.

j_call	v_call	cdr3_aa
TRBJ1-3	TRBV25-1	CASETPGNTIYF
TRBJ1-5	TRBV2	CASSSPRGPQNQPQHF
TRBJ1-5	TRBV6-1	CASSDLYSNQPQHF
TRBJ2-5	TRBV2	CASSDRFAETQYF
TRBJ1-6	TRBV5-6	CASSARDIGNSPLHF
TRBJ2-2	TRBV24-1	CATSDLTGPTNTGELFF
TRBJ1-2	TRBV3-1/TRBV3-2	CASSRKTDYGYTF
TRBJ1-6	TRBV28	CASITAGRGNSPLHF
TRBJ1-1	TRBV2	CASRAFGTGRSEAFF
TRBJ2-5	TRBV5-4	CASSPNRGSLGPETQYF
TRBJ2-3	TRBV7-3	CASSLGQGATDTQYF
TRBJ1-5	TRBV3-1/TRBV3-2	CASSPTWKDQPQHF
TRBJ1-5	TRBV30	CAWSGRSNNQPQHF
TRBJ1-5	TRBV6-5	CASSSLRGGGGQPQHF
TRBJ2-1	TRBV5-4	CASSSTSYNEQFF
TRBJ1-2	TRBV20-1	CSASFQNYGYTF